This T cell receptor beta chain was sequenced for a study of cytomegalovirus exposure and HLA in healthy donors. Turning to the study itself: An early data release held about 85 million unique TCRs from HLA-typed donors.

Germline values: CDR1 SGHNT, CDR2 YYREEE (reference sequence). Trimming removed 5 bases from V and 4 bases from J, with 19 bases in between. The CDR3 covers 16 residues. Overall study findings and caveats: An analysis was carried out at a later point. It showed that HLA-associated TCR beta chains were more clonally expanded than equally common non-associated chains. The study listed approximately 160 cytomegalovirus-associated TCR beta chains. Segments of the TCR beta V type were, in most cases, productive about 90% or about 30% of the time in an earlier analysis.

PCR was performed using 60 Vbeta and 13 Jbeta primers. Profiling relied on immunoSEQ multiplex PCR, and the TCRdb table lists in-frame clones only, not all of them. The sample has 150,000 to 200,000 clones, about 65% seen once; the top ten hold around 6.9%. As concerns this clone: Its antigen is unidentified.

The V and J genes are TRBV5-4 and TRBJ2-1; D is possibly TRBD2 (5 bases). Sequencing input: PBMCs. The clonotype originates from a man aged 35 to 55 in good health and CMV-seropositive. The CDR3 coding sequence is TGTGCCAGCAGATCCGGGAAGGCACCCCTGTACAATGAGCAGTTCTTC. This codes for CASRSGKAPLYNEQFF.